Below, 28 T cell receptor beta chains from the same sample are listed, as sequenced in a study of T cell repertoires in cytomegalovirus infection. Their specific antigens are unknown. Each CDR3 protein gets one entry after TCRdb re-called the reads with MiXCR. The data show a few hundred thousand distinct CDR3 sequences, with around 29% seen just once and about 20% held by the top ten. This sample comprised cultured PBMCs, obtained from culture after CMV antigen stimulation. The source is a human donor in good health (CMV status not recorded). Some clones in this sample may be carry-over from other donors' samples.

The chain employs TRBV11-1 and TRBJ2-3, with D possibly matching TRBD2 (6 bases). Trimming cost V 5 bases and J 0 bases, with 15 bases left between them. This CDR3 comprises 16 residues. Germline V gives CDR1 SGHAT, CDR2 FQDESV (reference sequence). In nucleotides, the CDR3 is TGTGCCAGCAGCGTAAACCTAGCGTCTAGCACAGATACGCAGTATTTT. It translates to CASSVNLASSTDTQYF.

A few counts support this clonotype. This chain uses TRBV6-1 with TRBJ1-4, with D perhaps matching TRBD1 (6 bases). The CDR3 is 11 amino acids. V gave up 3 bases and J gave up 17 bases, with 13 bases separating them. Germline V CDR1 and CDR2: MNHNS, SASEGT. Here the CDR3 reads CASSESDRTFF. CDR3 nucleotides: TGTGCCAGCAGTGAGAGTGACAGGACCTTTTTT.

This clonotype was counted at least ten times. This rearrangement joins TRBV7-6 to TRBJ1-1; no definite D call. Germline V gene sequence: CDR1 SGHVS, CDR2 FNYEAQ. With 6 bases removed from V and 2 bases from J, the gap between germline ends came to 10 bases. This CDR3 spans 13 amino acids. CDR3 loop: CASSGGTNTEAFF. Here the CDR3 DNA reads TGTGCCAGCAGTGGCGGAACCAACACTGAAGCTTTCTTT.

The CDR3 coding sequence is TGTGCCAGCAGCCCCTCAAGCAGGGCCGGAGGCTATGGCTACACCTTC. It translates to CASSPSSRAGGYGYTF. The V gene is TRBV4-2, the J gene TRBJ1-2; possibly TRBD1 for D (5 bases). This CDR3 has 16 amino acids. Germline CDR1 is LGHNA and CDR2 is YNFKEQ. Between the trimmed V and J ends, which lost 4 bases and 4 bases, there was a span of 19 bases.

This clonotype has more than one count but fewer than ten. The rearrangement links TRBV18 to TRBJ2-7, with D perhaps TRBD2 (6 bases). The CDR3 is 13 residues long. V dropped 8 bases and J dropped 0 bases, with 11 bases sitting between them. CDR1 and CDR2 from the germline V gene are KGHSH and LQKENI. CDR3 protein: CASRGGISYEQYF. DNA of the CDR3: TGTGCCAGCCGGGGCGGGATCTCCTACGAGCAGTACTTC.

This clonotype has ten or more counts. This chain joins TRBV7-9 and TRBJ1-3; D unclear. Germline V gene data show CDR1 as SEHNR and CDR2 as FQNEAQ (reference sequence). This CDR3 region has 15 residues. V was cut by 3 bases and J by 0 bases, with 9 bases left in between. Here the CDR3 reads CASSFAGSSGNTIYF. The CDR3 region has the DNA TGTGCCAGCAGCTTCGCCGGAAGCTCTGGAAACACCATATATTTT.

This clonotype was counted between two and nine times. The genes are TRBV6-6 and TRBJ2-1, with D possibly matching TRBD2 (7 bases). The germline V gene has CDR1 MNHNY and CDR2 SVGAGI (reference sequence). This CDR3 is 13 amino acids long. Trimming took 2 bases from V and 8 from J, leaving 10 bases between them. The chain's CDR3 is CASSYGGGYEQFF. The DNA of the CDR3 is TGTGCCAGCAGTTACGGGGGGGGCTATGAGCAGTTCTTC.

V gene TRBV28 combines with J gene TRBJ2-1; 10 bases match TRBD2. The V gene's germline CDR1 is MDHEN and CDR2 SYDVKM. The CDR3 extends over 15 amino acids. V lost 7 bases, J lost 8 bases, and 11 bases stayed unmatched. The CDR3: CASIGGAGGFYEQFF. The CDR3, as DNA: TGTGCCAGCATCGGAGGAGCGGGAGGGTTCTATGAGCAGTTCTTC.

This clonotype was recorded many times. The chain links TRBV11-2 to TRBJ2-7, with D possibly called TRBD1 or TRBD2 (5 bases each). Trimming removed 1 base at V and 3 bases at J, with 10 bases between. Per germline, CDR1 SGHAT and CDR2 FQNNGV. The CDR3 has 14 residues. Here the CDR3 reads CASSLVRDVYEQYF. The CDR3 DNA reads TGTGCCAGCAGCTTAGTGAGGGACGTCTACGAGCAGTACTTC.

V usage is TRBV7-2 and J usage is TRBJ1-2; the D gene is possibly TRBD1 (5 bases). This CDR3 comprises 11 residues. Trimming shortened V by 11 bases and J by 2 bases, and 9 bases separated the two germline ends. The V gene's germline CDR1 is SGHTA and CDR2 FQGNSA. As DNA, the CDR3 is TGTGCCTCCGGACAAAACTATGGCTACACCTTC. Encoded protein: CASGQNYGYTF. Using reference TRBV7-2 and TRBJ1-2 for the parts outside the CDR3, the full variable domain is GAGVSQSPSNKVTEKGKDVELRCDPISGHTALYWYRQSLGQGLEFLIYFQGNSAPDKSGLPSDRFSAERTGGSVSTLTIQRTQQEDSAVYLCASGQNYGYTFGSGTRLTVV.

This clonotype appeared a few times. The chain links TRBV28 to TRBJ2-7, with TRBD2 matching 9 bases. The CDR3 is 15 residues long. Trimming removed 1 base from V and 4 bases from J; junction bases left unmatched: 5. Germline CDR1 is MDHEN and CDR2 is SYDVKM. CDR3 residues: CASSLFSGGSYEQYF. The CDR3 DNA reads TGTGCCAGCAGTTTATTCAGCGGGGGGAGTTACGAGCAGTACTTC.

This chain uses TRBV7-6 with TRBJ1-2, with TRBD1 identical over 9 bases. V lost 4 bases, J lost 7 bases, and 13 bases stayed unmatched. Looked up from germline, CDR1 is SGHVS and CDR2 is FNYEAQ. The CDR3 has 16 amino acids. The CDR3: CASSWGGTGFDGGYTF. The CDR3 DNA follows: TGTGCCAGCAGCTGGGGCGGGACAGGGTTCGACGGTGGCTACACCTTC.

The rearrangement links TRBV12-3 or TRBV12-4 to TRBJ1-2, with TRBD1 identical over 7 bases. V lost 1 base to trimming and J lost 7 bases; unmatched junction nucleotides: 3. The length of the CDR3 is 13 residues. CDR3 DNA sequence: TGTGCCAGCAGTTTAGACCGACAGGGTGGCTACACCTTC. The encoded protein is CASSLDRQGGYTF.

This chain joins TRBV29-1 and TRBJ1-2; D remains ambiguous. V lost 0 bases, J lost 2 bases, and 10 bases lay in between. This CDR3 has 14 amino acids. Germline V gives CDR1 SQVTM, CDR2 ANQGSEA. The CDR3 bases are TGCAGCGTTGAAGATTCGGCCACGAACTATGGCTACACCTTC. This codes for CSVEDSATNYGYTF.

This chain joins TRBV11-2 and TRBJ1-6, with a possible D match to TRBD1 (5 bases). Trimming took off 5 bases at V and 10 bases at J, with 15 bases between the two ends. Germline values: CDR1 SGHAT, CDR2 FQNNGV. This CDR3 contains 14 residues. CDR3 sequence (DNA): TGTGCCAGCAGCCAGCTACAGGAGGAATCACCCCTCCACTTT. Its protein is CASSQLQEESPLHF. Filled out from reference TRBV11-2 and TRBJ1-6, the complete variable domain reads EAGVAQSPRYKIIEKRQSVAFWCNPISGHATLYWYQQILGQGPKLLIQFQNNGVVDDSQLPKDRFSAERLKGVDSTLKIQPAKLEDSAVYLCASSQLQEESPLHFGNGTRLTVT.

The genes are TRBV29-1 and TRBJ2-1, with TRBD2 matching 7 bases. CDR3 length equals 16 residues. CDR1 is SQVTM, CDR2 ANQGSEA, per germline. V was clipped by 3 bases and J by 4 bases; unmatched bases: 12. This CDR3 is CSVEGFSGVIYNEQFF. The CDR3 nucleotides are TGCAGCGTTGAGGGGTTCAGCGGGGTGATTTACAATGAGCAGTTCTTC.

This clonotype was recorded a few times. This chain joins TRBV19 and TRBJ1-2, with 12 bases identical to TRBD1. CDR1 and CDR2 (germline): LNHDA, SQIVND (reference sequence). There are 13 residues in the CDR3. V gave up 10 bases and J gave up 6 bases; unmatched junction bases: 6. The CDR3 is CATRDRGLNGYTF. The CDR3 DNA follows: TGTGCCACGCGGGACAGGGGGCTGAATGGCTACACCTTC.

The gene calls are TRBV4-1 and TRBJ2-7; D tentatively fits TRBD1 or TRBD2 (5 bases each). Germline V lookup: CDR1 MGHRA, CDR2 YSYEKL. Trimming left V 0 bases short and J 2 bases short, with 14 bases between. This CDR3 contains 16 residues. The CDR3 nucleotides are TGCGCCAGCAGCCAAGAAACTTCGGGGACCGCCTACGAGCAGTACTTC. Its protein product is CASSQETSGTAYEQYF.

This clonotype has more than one count but fewer than ten. For the CDR3, the DNA is TGTGCCAGCAGTTTAGCGGACGGCTTTCAGAATTCACCCCTCCACTTT. This sequence encodes CASSLADGFQNSPLHF. This chain connects TRBV12-3 or TRBV12-4 to TRBJ1-6; D unclear. The ends were cut back, 0 bases at V and 7 bases at J, with 13 bases in the middle. The CDR3 is 16 amino acids.

This clonotype has only a few counts. Relative to the germline gene, one junction end is altered; a read error may explain this. This chain uses TRBV7-8 with TRBJ1-5; D is ambiguous. The CDR3 is 16 residues long. Germline V CDR1 and CDR2: SGHVS, FQNEAQ. This CDR3 is CASSLAPGEGNQPQHF. Here the CDR3 DNA reads TGTGCCAGCAGCCTAGCGCCTGGGGAAGGCAATCAGCCCCAGCATTTT.

The genes are TRBV15 and TRBJ2-2; D is perhaps TRBD1 (5 bases). CDR1 is LNHNV and CDR2 is YYDKDF in the germline V gene (reference sequence). Trimming removed 0 bases from V and 7 bases from J, with 15 bases in between. The CDR3 is 16 amino acids. The CDR3 sequence: CATSRDLAGLRGELFF. Here the CDR3 DNA reads TGTGCCACCAGCAGAGACTTGGCAGGGCTCCGCGGGGAGCTGTTTTTT.

This clonotype was counted a few times. The gene calls are TRBV3-1 and TRBJ1-5; D is undetermined. CDR3 length equals 17 residues. Trimming stripped 4 bases from V and 0 bases from J, with 16 bases between. CDR1 is LGHDT, CDR2 YNNKEL, per germline (reference sequence). CDR3: CASSPSIVVGSNQPQHF. The CDR3 coding sequence is TGTGCCAGCAGCCCTTCAATAGTCGTCGGTAGCAATCAGCCCCAGCATTTT.

This clonotype was detected many times. The chain uses TRBV5-4 and TRBJ1-5; 11 nucleotides line up with TRBD1. The CDR3 is 15 residues long. Germline lookup yields CDR1 SGHNT and CDR2 YYREEE (reference sequence). After removal of 5 bases from V and 4 bases from J, the junction contained 5 bases not matched to a gene. The CDR3: CASSRTGGGNQPQHF. DNA of the CDR3: TGTGCCAGCAGTCGGACAGGGGGCGGTAATCAGCCCCAGCATTTT.

In this sample, this clonotype turned up a few times. The rearrangement uses TRBV5-4 and TRBJ2-2, with 8 bases lining up with TRBD2. Germline V gene lookup returns CDR1 SGHNT and CDR2 YYREEE (reference sequence). V dropped 4 bases and J dropped 3; count of bases not matched to a gene: 8. This CDR3 is 16 amino acids long. In nucleotides, the CDR3 is TGTGCCAGCAGCCCTCCGCCAGCGGGGGACACCGGGGAGCTGTTTTTT. Translated, it gives CASSPPPAGDTGELFF.

This clonotype has just a few counts. This chain uses TRBV6-6 with TRBJ2-7; 9 nucleotides align to TRBD2. The CDR3 is 16 residues long. CDR1 and CDR2 from the germline V gene are MNHNY and SVGAGI (reference sequence). Trimming at V came to 5 bases and at J to 5 bases, leaving 13 bases not matched to a gene. In DNA form, the CDR3 reads TGTGCCAGCAGTACCGCCTCGACTAGCGGACCGAACGAGCAGTACTTC. Its protein is CASSTASTSGPNEQYF.

The chain carries TRBV20-1 and TRBJ2-7, with D unresolved. The V end lost 3 bases, the J end lost 2 bases, and 5 bases lay between the germline ends. The germline V gene encodes CDR1 DFQATT and CDR2 SNEGSKA (reference sequence). The CDR3 sequence is 11 residues long. The CDR3 region is CSARATYEQYF. CDR3 coding DNA: TGCAGTGCTAGGGCGACCTACGAGCAGTACTTC.

This clonotype was seen many times. The CDR3 loop reads CASSLAIGQGGNYGYTF. The CDR3 DNA follows: TGTGCCAGCAGCTTAGCTATAGGACAGGGTGGGAACTATGGCTACACCTTC. V and J are TRBV7-2 and TRBJ1-2; TRBD1 matches 8 bases. With 0 bases clipped from V and 2 bases from J, the junction kept 8 bases outside the gene matches. Germline V gene lookup returns CDR1 SGHTA and CDR2 FQGNSA. The CDR3 sequence is 17 residues long.

This clonotype was recorded a few times. The chain recombines TRBV5-4 with TRBJ2-2; D is perhaps TRBD2 (6 bases). The CDR3 is made up of 16 amino acids. Trimming took off 2 bases at V and 3 bases at J, with 14 bases between the two ends. CDR1 is SGHNT and CDR2 is YYREEE in the germline V gene (reference sequence). The CDR3 DNA reads as TGTGCCAGCAGCTTTCGGGGTAGCGGCTACACCGGGGAGCTGTTTTTT. The encoded protein is CASSFRGSGYTGELFF.